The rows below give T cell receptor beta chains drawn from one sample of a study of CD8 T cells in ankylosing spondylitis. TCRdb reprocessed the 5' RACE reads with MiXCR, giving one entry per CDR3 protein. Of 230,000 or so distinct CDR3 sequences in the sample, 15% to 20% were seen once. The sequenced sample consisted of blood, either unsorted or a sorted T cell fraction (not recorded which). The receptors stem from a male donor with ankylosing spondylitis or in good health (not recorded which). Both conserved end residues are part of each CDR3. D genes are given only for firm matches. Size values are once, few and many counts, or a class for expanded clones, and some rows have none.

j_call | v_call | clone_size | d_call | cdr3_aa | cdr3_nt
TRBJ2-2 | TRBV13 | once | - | CASSLGPSRELFF | TGTGCCAGCAGCTTAGGACCGTCCCGGGAGCTGTTTTTT
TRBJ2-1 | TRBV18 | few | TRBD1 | CASSPSPPGGKGDNEQFF | TGTGCCAGCTCACCAAGTCCCCCAGGGGGTAAGGGGGACAATGAGCAGTTCTTC
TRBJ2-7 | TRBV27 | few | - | CASRVTSNPSYEQYF | TGTGCCAGCAGGGTAACTAGTAACCCGTCCTACGAGCAGTACTTC
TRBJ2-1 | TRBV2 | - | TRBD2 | CASSDPGLANNEQFF | TGTGCCAGCAGCGACCCCGGACTAGCGAACAATGAGCAGTTCTTC
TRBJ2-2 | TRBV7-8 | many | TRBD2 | CASSLARLAGNTGELFF | TGTGCCAGCAGCTTAGCGCGACTAGCGGGGAACACCGGGGAGCTGTTTTTT
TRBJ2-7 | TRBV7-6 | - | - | CASSLSGGQGYEQYF | TGTGCCAGCAGCCTCAGTGGGGGGCAAGGGTACGAGCAGTACTTC
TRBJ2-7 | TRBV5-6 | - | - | CASSLTTNFYEQYF | TGTGCCAGCAGCTTGACGACTAATTTCTACGAGCAGTACTTC
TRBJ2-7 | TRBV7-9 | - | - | CASSGPQNCEQYF | TGTGCCAGCAGTGGTCCCCAAAACTGCGAGCAGTACTTC
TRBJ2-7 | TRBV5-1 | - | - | CASSLWEGAGEQYF | TGCGCCAGCAGCTTGTGGGAGGGGGCAGGCGAGCAGTACTTC
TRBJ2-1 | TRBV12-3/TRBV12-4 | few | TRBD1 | CASSLVPWPGGRDEQFF | TGTGCCAGCAGTTTAGTACCATGGCCAGGGGGCAGGGATGAGCAGTTCTTC
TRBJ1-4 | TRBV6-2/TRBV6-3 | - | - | CGLNNEKLFF | TGTGGGCTGAATAATGAAAAACTGTTTTTT
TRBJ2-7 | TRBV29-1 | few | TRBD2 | CSVGRPSGFSYEQYF | TGCAGCGTCGGGCGGCCTAGCGGGTTTTCCTACGAGCAGTACTTC
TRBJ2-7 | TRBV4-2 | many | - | CASSQTTGTYEQYF | TGTGCCAGCAGCCAGACGACAGGAACCTACGAGCAGTACTTC
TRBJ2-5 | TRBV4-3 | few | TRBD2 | CASSQDGTSGRETQYF | TGCGCCAGCAGCCAAGATGGGACTAGCGGGAGAGAGACCCAGTACTTC